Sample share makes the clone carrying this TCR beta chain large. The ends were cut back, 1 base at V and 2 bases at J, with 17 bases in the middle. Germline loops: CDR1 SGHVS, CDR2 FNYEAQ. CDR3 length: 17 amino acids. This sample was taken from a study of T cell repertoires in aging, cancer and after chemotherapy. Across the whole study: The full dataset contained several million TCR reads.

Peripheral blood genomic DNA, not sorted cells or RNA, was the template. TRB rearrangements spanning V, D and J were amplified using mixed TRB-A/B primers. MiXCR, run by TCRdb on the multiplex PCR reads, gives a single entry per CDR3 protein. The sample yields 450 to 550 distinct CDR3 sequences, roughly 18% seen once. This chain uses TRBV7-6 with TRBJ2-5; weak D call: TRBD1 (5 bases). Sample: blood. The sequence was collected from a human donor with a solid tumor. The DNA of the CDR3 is TGTGCCAGCAGCTTAGGTGAGGTGGGGCGGCCTCAAGAGACCCAGTACTTC. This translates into CASSLGEVGRPQETQYF.